Listed below are T cell receptor beta chains from one sample, sequenced in a study of immune cell composition in non-small cell lung cancer. Repertoires were generated with immunoSEQ multiplex PCR, while TCRdb's copy carries only in-frame clones and drops some. Of roughly 3,500 clones listed, about three quarters are singletons. Sequenced material: lung tumor tissue. The receptors derive from a human donor with non-small cell lung cancer. Each CDR3 is given with its conserved first and last residue. Each record gives: CDR3 DNA, CDR3 protein, clone size, J gene, D gene, V gene. D genes are given only for firm matches. The size of a clone is reported for some rows only, either as once, few or many, or as a class for expanded clones.

TGTGCCAGCAGTAGGGGACAGGGGCGAGAGACCCAGTACTTC	CASSRGQGRETQYF	.	TRBJ2-5	TRBD1	TRBV28
TGTGCCATCAGTGCACCCGGGGGGACGGTCCACTTC	CAISAPGGTVHF	.	TRBJ2-7	TRBD2	TRBV10-3
TGTGCCAGTAGCTTTGGGTCCGGGGTGACTGAAGCTTTCTTT	CASSFGSGVTEAFF	few	TRBJ1-1	.	TRBV19
TGTGCCAGCAGCTCGGGACAGCAAGAGACCCAGTACTTC	CASSSGQQETQYF	.	TRBJ2-5	TRBD1	TRBV7-3
TGCGCCAGCAGCCAAGAAAGGGGTAATTCACCCCTCCACTTT	CASSQERGNSPLHF	.	TRBJ1-6	.	TRBV4-1
TGCGCCAGCAGCTTGGCCGGAGAGACCCAGTACTTC	CASSLAGETQYF	once	TRBJ2-5	.	TRBV5-1
TGTGCCAGCAGCTTACCAGCGGGGGGGCGCGGGGAGACCCAGTACTTC	CASSLPAGGRGETQYF	.	TRBJ2-5	TRBD2	TRBV7-2
TGTGCCAGCATGGCCTCCAGCTCCTATAATTCACCCCTCCACTTT	CASMASSSYNSPLHF	.	TRBJ1-6	.	TRBV7-9
TGTGCCAGCAGCTCCTACGTAGACAGAAATTCTAATGAAAAACTGTTTTTT	CASSSYVDRNSNEKLFF	.	TRBJ1-4	.	TRBV5-6
TGTGCCAGCAGCTTAGTGGGGACTAGCTCTACGTTTTCCTACGAGCAGTACTTC	CASSLVGTSSTFSYEQYF	few	TRBJ2-7	TRBD2	TRBV11-2
TGTGCCACCAGCAGAGTAGAACGGACTAGCGGGGATTCCTACGAGCAGTACTTC	CATSRVERTSGDSYEQYF	few	TRBJ2-7	TRBD2	TRBV15
TGTGCCAGCAGCACTAGCGGGGGCAACCAAGAGACCCAGTACTTC	CASSTSGGNQETQYF	.	TRBJ2-5	TRBD2	TRBV27
TGCGCCAGCAGCCCCAACAGGGGGCGCGGCACAGATACGCAGTATTTT	CASSPNRGRGTDTQYF	.	TRBJ2-3	TRBD1	TRBV4-1
TGTGCCAGCAGCGTCACTAGCGGGGGGAACACCGGGGAGCTGTTTTTT	CASSVTSGGNTGELFF	.	TRBJ2-2	TRBD2	TRBV9
TGTGCCAGCCTAGTCGACTTAAATGAAAAACTGTTTTTT	CASLVDLNEKLFF	.	TRBJ1-4	.	TRBV5-5
TGTGCCAGTGGGGAGTGGCGACCGAACACTGAAGCTTTCTTT	CASGEWRPNTEAFF	.	TRBJ1-1	.	TRBV19
TGCAGCGTTTTTCGACAGGGTGGGAATGAGCAGTTCTTC	CSVFRQGGNEQFF	.	TRBJ2-1	TRBD1	TRBV29-1
TGTGCCAGCCTCAGGCTCTACGAGCAGTACTTC	CASLRLYEQYF	once	TRBJ2-7	.	TRBV6-1
TGTGCCAGCAGCGAAAGCCTTATAGATACGCAGTATTTT	CASSESLIDTQYF	.	TRBJ2-3	.	TRBV14